This T cell receptor beta chain was sequenced for a study of PD-1 blockade in classical Hodgkin lymphoma. Note on this clone: Its antigen is unknown.

Produced via immunoSEQ multiplex PCR; TCRdb's table is partial and in-frame only. The sample has roughly 100,000 clones, roughly 89% seen once. This CDR3 region has 14 residues. Germline V gene lookup returns CDR1 SGHNT and CDR2 YYREEE (reference sequence). V gave up 0 bases and J gave up 1 base, with 5 bases separating them. Time point noted: cycle 4 day 1 (C4D1), after six to seven weeks of nivolumab. Each patient experienced a relapse that followed autologous stem cell transplantation, and brentuximab vedotin exposure varied. Study-level results: Patients excluded were those beginning nivolumab under 1 year after ASCT. Patients newly diagnosed and complete responders had comparable baseline diversity.

The rearrangement links TRBV5-4 to TRBJ2-1, with no clear D. The material was peripheral blood mononuclear cells (PBMCs), obtained before the fourth cycle of nivolumab. The receptor was derived from a human donor with classical Hodgkin lymphoma. The CDR3 spells CASSLVLSYNEQFF. CDR3 DNA sequence: TGTGCCAGCAGCTTGGTATTATCCTACAATGAGCAGTTCTTC. Full variable domain (missing parts from reference TRBV5-4 and TRBJ2-1): ETGVTQSPTHLIKTRGQQVTLRCSSQSGHNTVSWYQQALGQGPQFIFQYYREEENGRGNFPPRFSGLQFPNYSSELNVNALELDDSALYLCASSLVLSYNEQFFGPGTRLTVL.